The rows below give T cell receptor beta chains drawn from one sample of a study of control samples from healthy donors and cancer patients. Assay: immunoSEQ multiplex PCR; the TCRdb copy retains only in-frame clones and omits some. The table shows approximately 52,000 clones, with around 90% occurring only once. Input material: blood. All receptors derive from a man aged 50-60 years in good health. Both conserved end residues are part of each CDR3. The D gene is left open where the match is weak. Rows give clone size only sometimes, using once, few, many, or a class for an expanded clone.

J gene	D gene	V gene	clone size	CDR3 DNA	CDR3 protein
TRBJ1-6	TRBD1	TRBV28	.	TGTGCCAGCAGTCAAGGACAGGATAATTCACCCCTCCACTTT	CASSQGQDNSPLHF
TRBJ1-2	.	TRBV6-5	.	TGTGCCAGCAGCTATGGTAGCTATGGCTACACCTTC	CASSYGSYGYTF
TRBJ2-3	.	TRBV11-3	once	TGTGCCAGCAGCACAAGTAGTAGAGGGGCGCAGTATTTT	CASSTSSRGAQYF
TRBJ2-1	.	TRBV7-3	.	TGTGCCAGCAGCACCGGACTGTCCAACAATAGGAATGAGCAGTTCTTC	CASSTGLSNNRNEQFF
TRBJ2-5	.	TRBV11-2	.	TGTGCCAGCAGCTTAGACGTGGGCGAGGGCTCGATGGAGACCCAGTACTTC	CASSLDVGEGSMETQYF
TRBJ2-5	.	TRBV5-8	.	TGTGCCAGCAGCTTCGGGGGCGGCGGGAGCGGGGAGACCCAGTACTTC	CASSFGGGGSGETQYF
TRBJ2-3	.	TRBV24-1	.	TGTGCCACGGGGGAGACGGTCACAGATACGCAGTATTTT	CATGETVTDTQYF
TRBJ1-2	.	TRBV5-1	.	TGCGCCAGCAGCCCAACGATGGGGGGCGCGTATGGCTACACCTTC	CASSPTMGGAYGYTF
TRBJ1-2	.	TRBV9	few	TGTGCCAGCAGCGTTCAGGGGCCCTATGGCTACACCTTC	CASSVQGPYGYTF
TRBJ2-5	TRBD1	TRBV15	.	TGTGCCACCAGCAGAGATGAGGGGGCAAAAGAGACCCAGTACTTC	CATSRDEGAKETQYF